This T cell receptor (beta chain) was retrieved from a study of shared clonotypes between healthy human individuals. TCRdb keeps only in-frame clones here, not all; method: immunoSEQ multiplex PCR. The repertoire holds 450,000 to 650,000 clones, with about 80% as singletons. Trimming removed 3 bases at V and 5 bases at J, with 12 bases between. Germline V gene lookup returns CDR1 SGHTA and CDR2 FQGNSA. The CDR3 length is 14 residues. The clonotype was recovered from a woman in her thirties or forties in good health. Some clones in this sample may be carry-over from other donors' samples. This chain joins TRBV7-2 and TRBJ2-3; D tentatively reads TRBD1 or TRBD2 (5 bases each). The sample comprised PBMCs. CDR3 in amino acids: CASSFKAGRDTQYF. In nucleotides, the CDR3 is TGTGCCAGCAGCTTCAAGGCAGGGAGAGATACGCAGTATTTT. The entire variable domain, with the rest obtained from reference TRBV7-2 and TRBJ2-3, is as follows: GAGVSQSPSNKVTEKGKDVELRCDPISGHTALYWYRQSLGQGLEFLIYFQGNSAPDKSGLPSDRFSAERTGGSVSTLTIQRTQQEDSAVYLCASSFKAGRDTQYFGPGTRLTVL.